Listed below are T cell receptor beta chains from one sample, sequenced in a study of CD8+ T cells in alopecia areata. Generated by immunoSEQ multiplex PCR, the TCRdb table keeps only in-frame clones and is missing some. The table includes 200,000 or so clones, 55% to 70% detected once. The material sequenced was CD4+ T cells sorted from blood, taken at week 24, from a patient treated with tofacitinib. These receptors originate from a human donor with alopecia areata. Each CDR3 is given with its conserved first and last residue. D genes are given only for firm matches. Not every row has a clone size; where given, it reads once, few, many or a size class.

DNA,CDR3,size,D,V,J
TGTGCCAGCAGCTTACGCGTGGCAACTAATGAAAAACTGTTTTTT,CASSLRVATNEKLFF,few,.,TRBV7-2,TRBJ1-4
TGTGCCAGCAGTTCGGCAGATACGCAGTATTTT,CASSSADTQYF,.,.,TRBV6-5,TRBJ2-3
TGTGCCAGCAGCAAGGCGTCCACAGATACGCAGTATTTT,CASSKASTDTQYF,.,.,TRBV7-3,TRBJ2-3
TGTGCCACCAGCAGAGGACTAGCGGGGGGCGAAGATACGCAGTATTTT,CATSRGLAGGEDTQYF,.,TRBD2,TRBV15,TRBJ2-3
TGTGCCAGCAGCTCCACCCGGGGACTAGCGGGGGCCATAGATACGCAGTATTTT,CASSSTRGLAGAIDTQYF,.,TRBD2,TRBV7-2,TRBJ2-3
TGTGCCAGTAGTATGTGGCTAGGTGAGCAGTTCTTC,CASSMWLGEQFF,.,.,TRBV19,TRBJ2-1
TGTGCCAGCAGCTGGGACAGGGGAGAGACCCAGTACTTC,CASSWDRGETQYF,.,TRBD1,TRBV5-6,TRBJ2-5
TGCGCCAGCAGCTCGCTGGGACAGGGGGCCTCGGACGAGCAGTACTTC,CASSSLGQGASDEQYF,.,TRBD1,TRBV5-1,TRBJ2-7
TGCGCCAGCAGCCAAGATTGGCGGCCGGACTATGGCTACACCTTC,CASSQDWRPDYGYTF,.,.,TRBV4-3,TRBJ1-2
TGTGCCAGTGGGACAGGGAACACTGAAGCTTTCTTT,CASGTGNTEAFF,.,TRBD1,TRBV19,TRBJ1-1
TGTGCCAGCAGTTACGGCAGGGGGCGAAATACGCAGTATTTT,CASSYGRGRNTQYF,.,TRBD1,TRBV6-6,TRBJ2-3